The clone carrying this T cell receptor beta chain occurred many times. Its antigen is still unknown. The sample comes from a study of Graves' ophthalmopathy and Graves' hyperthyroidism. Notes on the study in general: Most clonotypes expanded in thyroid above 0.001 frequency were present in blood too.

Trimming left V 6 bases short and J 2 bases short, with 17 bases between. The CDR3 contains 15 residues. Germline V gene data show CDR1 as MNHNS and CDR2 as SASEGT. RNA transcripts served as template for amplifying TCR beta CDR3 sequences. Second-round multiplex PCR came after first-round RT-PCR with HTBI primers. Each CDR3 protein is one row after TCRdb ran MiXCR on the multiplex PCR reads. Of 350,000 to 450,000 distinct CDR3 sequences listed, roughly 21% are singletons. The TCR sequence derives from a young woman with stable Graves' hyperthyroidism. Sequencing was done on a sample of peripheral blood. The chain carries TRBV6-1 and TRBJ2-7; tentatively, D is TRBD2 (5 bases). The CDR3 sequence: CASREGITEPYEQYF. Here the CDR3 DNA reads TGTGCCAGCAGAGAGGGAATCACCGAGCCCTACGAGCAGTACTTC.